This entry lists 18 T cell receptor beta chains sequenced from one sample in a study of OX40 agonist ivuxolimab in advanced cancers. Libraries were prepared by immunoSEQ multiplex PCR; TCRdb keeps only in-frame clonotypes and omits some of them. The repertoire holds tens of thousands of clones, around nine tenths seen once, with 7.8% in the top ten. The sample in question was CD4+ or CD8+ T cells sorted from blood, obtained in a trial of the OX40 agonist ivuxolimab. The source is an adult with an advanced solid tumor such as melanoma, head and neck, liver or kidney cancer.

The CDR3 bases are TGTGCCAGCAGCCAAAACCAAGAAACTGAAGCTTTCTTT. It specifies CASSQNQETEAFF. The genes are TRBV14 and TRBJ1-1; D uncertain. The CDR3 extends over 13 amino acids. CDR1 and CDR2 (germline): SGHDN, FVKESK. V was trimmed by 2 bases and J by 5 bases, leaving 9 bases between them.

A few counts support this clone. The V gene is TRBV6-4, the J gene TRBJ1-1; D gene uncertain. The CDR3 contains 16 residues. V was shortened by 0 bases and J by 2 bases, with 13 bases between the two germline ends. CDR1 and CDR2 (germline): MRHNA, SNTAGT. CDR3 DNA: TGTGCCAGCAGTGACTCGGCCCTTACACCCAACACTGAAGCTTTCTTT. The encoded protein is CASSDSALTPNTEAFF.

The CDR3 reads CASRGGGRVSWETQYF. The CDR3 region has the DNA TGTGCCAGCCGTGGCGGCGGGAGGGTCTCGTGGGAGACCCAGTACTTC. V is TRBV7-9 and J is TRBJ2-5; 9 positions agree with TRBD2. Germline trimming cut 8 bases from V and 5 bases from J; bases unmatched to any gene: 15. CDR3 length: 16 amino acids. The germline V gene encodes CDR1 SEHNR and CDR2 FQNEAQ (reference sequence). Full variable domain (rest looked up from reference TRBV7-9 and TRBJ2-5): DTGVSQNPRHKITKRGQNVTFRCDPISEHNRLYWYRQTLGQGPEFLTYFQNEAQLEKSRLLSDRFSAERPKGSFSTLEIQRTEQGDSAMYLCASRGGGRVSWETQYFGPGTRLLVL.

The chain couples TRBV7-6 to TRBJ2-5; 7 bases map to TRBD1. This CDR3 contains 14 residues. Germline V lookup: CDR1 SGHVS, CDR2 FNYEAQ. The V segment lost 5 bases and the J segment 5 bases; nucleotides outside the gene matches: 8. This CDR3 reads CASSATGALETQYF. The CDR3 bases are TGTGCCAGCAGCGCCACAGGGGCATTGGAGACCCAGTACTTC.

By frequency in the sample, this clone is medium-sized. This rearrangement joins TRBV30 to TRBJ1-1; D gene unclear. Germline V gene data show CDR1 as GTSNPN and CDR2 as SVGIG (reference sequence). V lost 4 bases to trimming and J lost 4 bases, with 7 bases between them. This CDR3 comprises 11 residues. CDR3 in amino acids: CAWIRSTEAFF. The CDR3, as DNA: TGTGCCTGGATCCGGAGCACTGAAGCTTTCTTT. The full variable domain, its missing parts supplied by reference TRBV30 and TRBJ1-1, is SQTIHQWPATLVQPVGSPLSLECTVEGTSNPNLYWYRQAAGRGLQLLFYSVGIGQISSEVPQNLSASRPQDRQFILSSKKLLLSDSGFYLCAWIRSTEAFFGQGTRLTVV.

The rearrangement joins TRBV11-2 to TRBJ2-3; 7 positions agree with TRBD1. The V gene end was trimmed by 4 bases and the J gene end by 3 bases; junction bases not matched to a gene: 16. The CDR3 extends over 18 amino acids. The germline gives CDR1 SGHAT, CDR2 FQNNGV. The CDR3 protein is CASSSRDRVTFRTDTQYF. CDR3 nucleotide sequence: TGTGCCAGCAGCTCTCGCGACAGGGTAACCTTTCGGACAGATACGCAGTATTTT.

The chain couples TRBV4-1 to TRBJ2-3; either TRBD1 or TRBD2 may supply D (5 bases each). The germline V and J ends were trimmed by 0 bases and 0 bases, with 13 bases remaining between them. Germline CDR1 reads MGHRA; CDR2 reads YSYEKL. This CDR3 contains 17 residues. The CDR3 region has the DNA TGCGCCAGCAGCCAAGACTTCGGGGCGGGCAGCACAGATACGCAGTATTTT. It specifies CASSQDFGAGSTDTQYF.

V is TRBV7-9 and J is TRBJ1-5; unclear D gene. CDR1 is SEHNR and CDR2 is FQNEAQ in the germline V gene (reference sequence). Trimming pared 6 bases from V and 1 base from J, leaving 7 bases between. The length of the CDR3 is 13 residues. The CDR3 here is CASSSISNQPQHF. The DNA for the CDR3 is TGTGCCAGCAGTTCAATCAGCAATCAGCCCCAGCATTTT. Full variable domain (missing parts from reference TRBV7-9 and TRBJ1-5): DTGVSQNPRHKITKRGQNVTFRCDPISEHNRLYWYRQTLGQGPEFLTYFQNEAQLEKSRLLSDRFSAERPKGSFSTLEIQRTEQGDSAMYLCASSSISNQPQHFGDGTRLSIL.

This sequence joins TRBV7-3 and TRBJ2-3, with TRBD1 identical over 8 bases. The CDR3 length is 17 residues. CDR1 SGHTA and CDR2 FQGTGA come from the germline V gene. V shed 5 bases and J 2 bases; nucleotides not matched to a gene: 12. CDR3 DNA sequence: TGTGCCAGCAGCCCACGACAGGGGTCCTACATCACAGATACGCAGTATTTT. It specifies CASSPRQGSYITDTQYF.

CDR3 DNA sequence: TGTGCCAGCAGTTTCCGGACAGCTTATCAAGAGACCCAGTACTTC. It codes for CASSFRTAYQETQYF. The chain links TRBV27 to TRBJ2-5; perhaps TRBD1 as D (6 bases). Looked up from germline, CDR1 is MNHEY and CDR2 is SMNVEV (reference sequence). Between the trimmed V and J ends, which lost 3 bases and 2 bases, there was a span of 13 bases. The CDR3 is 15 residues long.

The chain links TRBV18 to TRBJ2-1; 9 bases agree with TRBD2. In germline, CDR1 is KGHSH, CDR2 LQKENI. This CDR3 region has 15 residues. Losses at the gene ends were 3 bases for V and 5 bases for J; bases not matched to a gene: 5. CDR3 loop: CASSPLAGENNEQFF. For the CDR3, the DNA is TGTGCCAGCTCACCCTTAGCGGGAGAAAACAATGAGCAGTTCTTC.

The J gene is TRBJ2-3, the V gene TRBV6-6, with D uncertain. V lost 7 bases and J lost 7, with 15 bases in between. This CDR3 is 13 amino acids long. Germline V gives CDR1 MNHNY, CDR2 SVGAGI (reference sequence). DNA of the CDR3: TGTGCCAGCACCCTATCCGACATGTATACGCAGTATTTT. Amino acid sequence: CASTLSDMYTQYF.

The V call is TRBV2, the J call TRBJ1-1, with 9 bases identical to TRBD1. J was trimmed by 5 bases and V by 10 bases; bases with no gene match: 8. Germline CDR1 SNHLY, CDR2 FYNNEI. This CDR3 is built from 13 residues. The CDR3 loop reads CATYRGQGTEAFF. Written as DNA, the CDR3 is TGTGCCACTTACAGGGGGCAGGGAACTGAAGCTTTCTTT.

This clone appeared a few times. The rearrangement uses TRBV7-2 and TRBJ1-1, with 7 bases fitting TRBD1. The CDR3 extends over 13 amino acids. Germline trimming cut 8 bases from V and 2 bases from J; bases unmatched to any gene: 5. Germline assignment: CDR1 SGHTA and CDR2 FQGNSA. CDR3 residues: CASGQGVNTEAFF. The CDR3 nucleotides are TGTGCCAGCGGCCAGGGGGTAAACACTGAAGCTTTCTTT.

The CDR3 here is CASSPQQGKILNTEAFF. The CDR3 bases are TGTGCCAGCTCACCCCAACAGGGGAAGATTTTGAACACTGAAGCTTTCTTT. V is TRBV18 and J is TRBJ1-1; 7 bases fit TRBD1. With 3 bases clipped from V and 0 bases from J, the junction kept 10 bases outside the gene matches. This CDR3 spans 17 amino acids. Per germline, CDR1 KGHSH and CDR2 LQKENI.

V is TRBV18 and J is TRBJ2-3, with a weak D call TRBD1 (6 bases). CDR1 and CDR2 (germline): KGHSH, LQKENI. The CDR3 is 15 amino acids. The ends were cut back, 8 bases at V and 1 base at J, with 16 bases in the middle. Here the CDR3 DNA reads TGTGCCAGCACCACCAGGGGCGCAGGCACAGATACGCAGTATTTT. It encodes CASTTRGAGTDTQYF.

In this sample, this clone turned up once. V and J are TRBV2 and TRBJ1-5, with D unclear. The CDR3 is 15 amino acids. The V and J ends lost 0 bases and 0 bases respectively, with 6 bases between them. The germline CDR1 and CDR2 sequences are SNHLY and FYNNEI. The CDR3 sequence: CASSEASVSNQPQHF. The DNA for the CDR3 is TGTGCCAGCAGTGAAGCGTCGGTTAGCAATCAGCCCCAGCATTTT.

This clone turned up a few times. The V gene is TRBV11-3, the J gene TRBJ2-3; tentative D call: TRBD2 (6 bases). Per germline, CDR1 SGHNT and CDR2 YENEEA. V gave up 5 bases and J gave up 0 bases, with 15 bases separating them. This CDR3 spans 16 amino acids. CDR3 in DNA: TGTGCCAGCAGCCCTTTCGCGGGGCTTAGCACAGATACGCAGTATTTT. The encoded protein is CASSPFAGLSTDTQYF.